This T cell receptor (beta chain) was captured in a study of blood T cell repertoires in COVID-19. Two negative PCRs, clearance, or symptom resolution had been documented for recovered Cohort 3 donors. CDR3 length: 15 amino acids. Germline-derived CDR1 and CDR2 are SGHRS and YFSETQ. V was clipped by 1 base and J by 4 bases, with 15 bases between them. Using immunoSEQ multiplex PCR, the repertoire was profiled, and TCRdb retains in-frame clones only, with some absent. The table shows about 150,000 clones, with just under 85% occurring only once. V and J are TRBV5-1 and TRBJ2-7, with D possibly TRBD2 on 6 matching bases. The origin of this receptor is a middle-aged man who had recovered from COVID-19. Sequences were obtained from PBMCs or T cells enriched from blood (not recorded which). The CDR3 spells CASSLSSGGFYEQYF. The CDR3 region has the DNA TGCGCCAGCAGCTTGAGTAGCGGAGGCTTTTACGAGCAGTACTTC.